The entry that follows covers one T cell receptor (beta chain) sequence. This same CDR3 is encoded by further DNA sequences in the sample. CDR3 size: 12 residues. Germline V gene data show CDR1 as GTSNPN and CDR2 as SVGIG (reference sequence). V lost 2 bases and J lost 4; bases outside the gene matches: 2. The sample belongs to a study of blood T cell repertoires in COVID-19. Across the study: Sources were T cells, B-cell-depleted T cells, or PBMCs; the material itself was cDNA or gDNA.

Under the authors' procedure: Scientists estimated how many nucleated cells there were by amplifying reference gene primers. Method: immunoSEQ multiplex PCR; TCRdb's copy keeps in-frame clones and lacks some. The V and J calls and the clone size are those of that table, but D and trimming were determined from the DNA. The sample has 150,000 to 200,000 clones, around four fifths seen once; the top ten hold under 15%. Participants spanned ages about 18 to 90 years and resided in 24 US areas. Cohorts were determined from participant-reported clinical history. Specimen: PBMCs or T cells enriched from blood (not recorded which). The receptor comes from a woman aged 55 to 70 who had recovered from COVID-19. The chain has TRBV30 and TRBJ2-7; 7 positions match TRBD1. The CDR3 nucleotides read TGTGCCTGGAGTAGGGACAGATACGAGCAGTACTTC. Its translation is CAWSRDRYEQYF.